The entry below gives a single T cell receptor (beta chain) sequence along with its context. Its specificity is unknown. The CDR3 has 16 amino acids. Germline assignment: CDR1 SQVTM and CDR2 ANQGSEA. This sample stems from a study of CXCR3-negative and CXCR3-positive naive CD8 T cells. Study findings and constraints: Similar TRBV-TRBJ gene usage was seen in naive CXCR3-negative and CXCR3-positive cells, but not in memory cells. The study found CXCR3 expression partially decreased after cryopreservation and ran most assays on fresh PBMCs. Researchers report that CXCR3-positive naive cells carry more hydrophobic TRB CDR3s than CXCR3-negative naive cells. High diversity, comparable across both naive subsets, contrasted with much lower diversity in memory CD8+ cells.

The authors made the TRB cDNA libraries by 5' RACE using UMI labels. Reanalyzing the 5' RACE reads, TCRdb keeps one entry per CDR3 protein, without DNA. The table lists 150,000 to 180,000 distinct CDR3 sequences. Per CD8+ T cell subset, triplicate sorts of some 300,000 cells each were done. This chain links TRBV29-1 with TRBJ2-3; the D gene TCRdb calls, TRBD2, cannot be checked with no DNA. Sequencing input: naive CXCR3+ CD8+ T cells from blood. Subset here: CD45RO-CCR7+CD27+CD95- naive CD8+ T cells expressing CXCR3 (TNR3+). The source of this sequence is a human donor in good health. Some clones in this sample may be carry-over from other donors' samples. This CDR3 reads CSVLGLAGVPEDTQYF.